Below, one T cell receptor beta chain is given with its context. What it binds is not known. Profiling relied on immunoSEQ multiplex PCR, and the TCRdb table lists in-frame clones only, not all of them. Here the sample spans about 24,000 clones, around 86% being singletons. The sample comes from a study of T cells in localized non-small cell lung cancer. General study results and limits: Exceeding tumor, uninvolved adjacent lung had the highest T cell clonality.

The CDR3 has 13 residues. V was shortened by 3 bases and J by 8 bases, with 13 bases between the two germline ends. Germline V gives CDR1 PRHDT, CDR2 FYEKMQ (reference sequence). This chain joins TRBV13 and TRBJ1-2, with TRBD1 as a possible D gene (5 bases). The sequence came from a man aged 40 to 70 with stage I squamous cell lung carcinoma. Specimen: peripheral blood, collected before any cancer treatment. The CDR3 DNA reads as TGTGCCAGCAGCTTGAGGGGTGCCTTCGGCTACACCTTC. Its protein is CASSLRGAFGYTF.